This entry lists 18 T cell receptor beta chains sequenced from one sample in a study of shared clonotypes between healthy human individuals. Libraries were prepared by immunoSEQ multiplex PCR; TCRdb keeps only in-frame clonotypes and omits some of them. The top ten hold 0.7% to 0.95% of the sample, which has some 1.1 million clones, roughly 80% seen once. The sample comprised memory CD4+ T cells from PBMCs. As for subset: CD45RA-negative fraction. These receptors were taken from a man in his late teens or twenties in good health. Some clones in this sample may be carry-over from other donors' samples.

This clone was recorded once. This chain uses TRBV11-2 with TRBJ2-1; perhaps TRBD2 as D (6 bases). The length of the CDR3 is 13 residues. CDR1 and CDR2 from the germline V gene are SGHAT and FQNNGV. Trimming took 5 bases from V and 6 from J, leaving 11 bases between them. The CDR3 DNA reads TGTGCCAGCAGCCTCCTAGCGTTCAATGAGCAGTTCTTC. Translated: CASSLLAFNEQFF.

In DNA, the CDR3 is TGTGCCAGCAGTTCCTTTTACACTGAAGCTTTCTTT. Amino acids: CASSSFYTEAFF. The chain links TRBV28 to TRBJ1-1, with unresolved D. The CDR3 extends over 12 amino acids. The germline V gene has CDR1 MDHEN and CDR2 SYDVKM. Trimming took off 4 bases at V and 3 bases at J, with 6 bases between the two ends.

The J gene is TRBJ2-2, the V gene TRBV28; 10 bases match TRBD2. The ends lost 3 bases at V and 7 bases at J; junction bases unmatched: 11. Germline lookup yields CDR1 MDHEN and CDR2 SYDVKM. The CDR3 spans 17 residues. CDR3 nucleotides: TGTGCCAGCAGTTTGGGCCAAGCGGGAGGGCGGATCGGGGAGCTGTTTTTT. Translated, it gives CASSLGQAGGRIGELFF. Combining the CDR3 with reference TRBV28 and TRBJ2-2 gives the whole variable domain DVKVTQSSRYLVKRTGEKVFLECVQDMDHENMFWYRQDPGLGLRLIYFSYDVKMKEKGDIPEGYSVSREKKERFSLILESASTNQTSMYLCASSLGQAGGRIGELFFGEGSRLTVL.

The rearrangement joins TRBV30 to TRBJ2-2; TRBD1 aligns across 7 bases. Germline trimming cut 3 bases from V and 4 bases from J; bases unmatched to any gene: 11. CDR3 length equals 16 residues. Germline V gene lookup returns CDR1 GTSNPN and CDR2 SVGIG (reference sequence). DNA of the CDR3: TGTGCCTGGAGCACGCACAGGGGTGCAGGCACCGGGGAGCTGTTTTTT. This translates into CAWSTHRGAGTGELFF.

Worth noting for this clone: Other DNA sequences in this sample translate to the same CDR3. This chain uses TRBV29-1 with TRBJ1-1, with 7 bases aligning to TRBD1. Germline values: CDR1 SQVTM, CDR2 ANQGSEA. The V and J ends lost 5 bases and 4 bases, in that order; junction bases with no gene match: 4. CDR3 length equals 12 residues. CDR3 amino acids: CSVLPGGTEAFF. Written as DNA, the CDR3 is TGCAGCGTTTTGCCAGGGGGCACTGAAGCTTTCTTT.

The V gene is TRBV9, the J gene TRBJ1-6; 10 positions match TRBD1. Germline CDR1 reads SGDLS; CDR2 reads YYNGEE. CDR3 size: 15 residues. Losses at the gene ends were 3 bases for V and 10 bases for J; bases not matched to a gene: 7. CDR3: CASSDDRGLGSPLHF. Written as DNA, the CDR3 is TGTGCCAGCAGCGATGACAGGGGGCTGGGGTCACCCCTCCACTTT.

CDR3 amino acids: CASSGRHVTQETQYF. The CDR3, as DNA: TGTGCCAGCAGTGGGAGACACGTTACACAAGAGACCCAGTACTTC. The chain joins TRBV2 to TRBJ2-5, with D uncertain. This CDR3 has 15 residues. V was clipped by 4 bases and J by 2 bases, with 14 bases between them. Germline CDR1 reads SNHLY; CDR2 reads FYNNEI.

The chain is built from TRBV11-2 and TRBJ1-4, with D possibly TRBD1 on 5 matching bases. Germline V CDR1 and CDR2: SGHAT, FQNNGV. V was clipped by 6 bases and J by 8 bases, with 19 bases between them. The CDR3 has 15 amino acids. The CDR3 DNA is TGTGCCAGCAGAACGTATGGGGGTCTTCGGGAAAAACTGTTTTTT. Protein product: CASRTYGGLREKLFF.

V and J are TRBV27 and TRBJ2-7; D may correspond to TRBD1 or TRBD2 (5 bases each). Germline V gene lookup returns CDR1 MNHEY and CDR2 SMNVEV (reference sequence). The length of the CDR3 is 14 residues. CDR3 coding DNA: TGTGTCATGATTAAGGGGACCTCTTCGTATGAGCAGTACTTC. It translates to CVMIKGTSSYEQYF.

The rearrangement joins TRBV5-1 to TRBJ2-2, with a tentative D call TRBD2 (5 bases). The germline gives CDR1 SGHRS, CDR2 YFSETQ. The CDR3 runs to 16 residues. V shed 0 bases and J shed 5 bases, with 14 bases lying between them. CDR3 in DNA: TGCGCCAGCAGCTTGGGGGCCTTACCGGGGACCGGGGAGCTGTTTTTT. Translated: CASSLGALPGTGELFF.

The CDR3 DNA reads as TGTGCCAGCAGCTTAGAGACAGGCTCAGGAAACACCATATATTTT. Translating it yields CASSLETGSGNTIYF. The chain links TRBV7-9 to TRBJ1-3; possible D gene TRBD1, 6 bases. Germline loops: CDR1 SEHNR, CDR2 FQNEAQ (reference sequence). V lost 1 base to trimming and J lost 4 bases, with 11 bases between them. CDR3 length: 15 amino acids.

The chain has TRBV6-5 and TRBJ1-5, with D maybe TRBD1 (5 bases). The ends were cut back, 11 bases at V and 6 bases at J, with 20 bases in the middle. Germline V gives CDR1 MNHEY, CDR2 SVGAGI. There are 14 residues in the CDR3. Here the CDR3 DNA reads TGTGCCTTGGGGAGGGGCGCGGTAAGTCAGCCCCAGCATTTT. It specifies CALGRGAVSQPQHF.

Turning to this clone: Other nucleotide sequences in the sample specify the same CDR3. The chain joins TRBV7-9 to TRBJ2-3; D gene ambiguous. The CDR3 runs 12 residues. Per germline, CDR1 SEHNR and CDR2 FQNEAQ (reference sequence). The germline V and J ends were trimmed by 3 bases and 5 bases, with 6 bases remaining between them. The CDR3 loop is CASSLVGDTQYF. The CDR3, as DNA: TGTGCCAGCAGCTTGGTGGGAGATACGCAGTATTTT.

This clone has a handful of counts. CDR3 DNA sequence: TGTGCCAGCAGTTCGGCGGGGAAGGAAAACGAGCAGTACTTC. Translation gives CASSSAGKENEQYF. The chain is built from TRBV28 and TRBJ2-7; D is perhaps TRBD2 (6 bases). Trimming shortened V by 4 bases and J by 5 bases, and 15 bases separated the two germline ends. The CDR3 sequence is 14 residues long. Germline V CDR1 and CDR2: MDHEN, SYDVKM.

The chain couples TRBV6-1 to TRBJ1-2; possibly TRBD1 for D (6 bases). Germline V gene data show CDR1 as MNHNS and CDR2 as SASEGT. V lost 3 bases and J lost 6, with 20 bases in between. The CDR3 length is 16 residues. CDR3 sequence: CASSDWVRGAIDGYTF. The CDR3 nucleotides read TGTGCCAGCAGTGACTGGGTTAGGGGGGCTATAGATGGCTACACCTTC.

The CDR3 DNA is TGTGCCAGCAGTTTAACCCTCCCCGGGACGCTTTTCTTC. It specifies CASSLTLPGTLFF. V gene TRBV27 combines with J gene TRBJ2-1; D is tentatively TRBD1 or TRBD2 (5 bases each). V shed 2 bases and J shed 16 bases, with 18 bases lying between them. This CDR3 spans 13 amino acids. Germline CDR1 MNHEY, CDR2 SMNVEV (reference sequence).

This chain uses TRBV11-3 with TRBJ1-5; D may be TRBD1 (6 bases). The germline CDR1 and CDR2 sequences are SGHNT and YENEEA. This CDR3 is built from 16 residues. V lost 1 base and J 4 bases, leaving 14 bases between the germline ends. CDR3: CASSLAGAGANQPQHF. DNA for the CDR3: TGTGCCAGCAGCTTAGCGGGGGCAGGGGCGAATCAGCCCCAGCATTTT. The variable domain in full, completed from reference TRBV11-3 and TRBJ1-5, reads EAGVVQSPRYKIIEKKQPVAFWCNPISGHNTLYWYLQNLGQGPELLIRYENEEAVDDSQLPKDRFSAERLKGVDSTLKIQPAELGDSAVYLCASSLAGAGANQPQHFGDGTRLSIL.

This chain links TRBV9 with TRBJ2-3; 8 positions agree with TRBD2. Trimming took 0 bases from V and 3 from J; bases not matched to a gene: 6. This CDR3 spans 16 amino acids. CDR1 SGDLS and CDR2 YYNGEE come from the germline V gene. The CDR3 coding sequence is TGTGCCAGCAGCGTAGCTCCAGCGGGAGTAACAGATACGCAGTATTTT. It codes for CASSVAPAGVTDTQYF.